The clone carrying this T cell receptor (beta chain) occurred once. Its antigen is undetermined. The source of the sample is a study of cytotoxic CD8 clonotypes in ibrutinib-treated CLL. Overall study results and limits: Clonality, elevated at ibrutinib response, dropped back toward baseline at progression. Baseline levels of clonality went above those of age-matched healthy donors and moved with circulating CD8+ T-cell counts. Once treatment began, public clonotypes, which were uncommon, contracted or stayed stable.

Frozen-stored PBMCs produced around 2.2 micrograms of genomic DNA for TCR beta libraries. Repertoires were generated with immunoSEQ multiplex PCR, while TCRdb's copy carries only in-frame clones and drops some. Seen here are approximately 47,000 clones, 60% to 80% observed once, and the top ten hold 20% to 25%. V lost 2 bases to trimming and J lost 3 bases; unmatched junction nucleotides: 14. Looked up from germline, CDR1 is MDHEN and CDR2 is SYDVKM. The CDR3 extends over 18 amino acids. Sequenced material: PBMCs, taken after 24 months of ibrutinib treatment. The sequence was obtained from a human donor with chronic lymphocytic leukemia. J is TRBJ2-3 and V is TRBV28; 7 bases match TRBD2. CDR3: CASSLAGSGGGGTDTQYF. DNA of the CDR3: TGTGCCAGCAGTTTAGCGGGTTCGGGAGGAGGTGGAACAGATACGCAGTATTTT.